One sample yielded the 3 T cell receptor beta chains listed below, sequenced in a study of blood T cell repertoires in COVID-19. The repertoire was sequenced with immunoSEQ multiplex PCR; TCRdb's copy has only in-frame clones and lacks some. The sample consists of 120,000 or so clones, around 83% of them appearing once. The sequencing sample was made of PBMCs or T cells enriched from blood (not recorded which). The origin of the receptors is a woman aged 25 to 39 who had recovered from COVID-19.

The rearrangement joins TRBV5-5 to TRBJ1-4; 8 nucleotides align to TRBD1. The CDR3 has 15 residues. The germline CDR1 and CDR2 sequences are SGHKS and YYEKEE (reference sequence). Trimming removed 5 bases from V and 8 bases from J; junction bases left unmatched: 11. The CDR3 DNA sequence: TGTGCCAGCAGTTTTGGTGACAGGGGTGGAGAAAAACTGTTTTTT. Translating gives CASSFGDRGGEKLFF. Full variable domain (remainder filled in from reference TRBV5-5 and TRBJ1-4): DAGVTQSPTHLIKTRGQQVTLRCSPISGHKSVSWYQQVLGQGPQFIFQYYEKEERGRGNFPDRFSARQFPNYSSELNVNALLLGDSALYLCASSFGDRGGEKLFFGSGTQLSVL.

The chain uses TRBV6-5 and TRBJ1-2; a possible D gene is TRBD1 (6 bases). Germline values: CDR1 MNHEY, CDR2 SVGAGI. The CDR3 runs 13 residues. Trimming removed 6 bases from V and 7 bases from J, with 15 bases in between. The CDR3 region has the DNA TGTGCCAGCAGAAGACAGGTTACGCTTGGCTACACCTTC. Translation gives CASRRQVTLGYTF.

CDR3 DNA sequence: TGTGCCAGCGTTGGACATAACAGCTACGAGCAGTACTTC. Protein sequence: CASVGHNSYEQYF. The rearrangement uses TRBV27 and TRBJ2-7; possible D gene TRBD1, 5 bases. From germline, CDR1 is MNHEY and CDR2 SMNVEV (reference sequence). V was cut by 8 bases and J by 3 bases, with 14 bases left in between. This CDR3 has 13 residues.